Detailed here is one TCR beta chain. The antigen remains undetermined. The source of the sample is a study of cytomegalovirus exposure and HLA in healthy donors. Study findings and constraints: TCR beta V segments were, for the most part, productive about 90% or about 30% of the time in an earlier analysis. A later analysis revealed that TCR association rates differed between HLA loci, peaking at DRB1 and bottoming out at HLA-C.

V was clipped by 0 bases and J by 5 bases; unmatched bases: 7. The germline gives CDR1 SGHRS, CDR2 YFSETQ. This CDR3 has 15 residues. It was with 60 Vbeta and 13 Jbeta primers that the PCR ran. Some clones are missing from TCRdb's copy, which holds only in-frame ones; the method was immunoSEQ multiplex PCR. The sample includes about 86,000 clones, about two thirds seen only once; the top ten take approximately 8.2%. This chain uses TRBV5-1 with TRBJ2-7, with 8 bases identical to TRBD2. Sequences were obtained from PBMCs. This TCR came from a man aged 55 to 69 in good health and CMV-seronegative. The CDR3 region is CASSLAQREFDEQYF. The CDR3 coding sequence is TGCGCCAGCAGCTTGGCCCAGCGGGAGTTCGACGAGCAGTACTTC.